This T cell receptor beta chain derives from a study of T cells in narcolepsy. Study-level findings and limits: In some patient and control memory CD4+ samples, autoreactive clones were absent.

Notes on this clone: Its antigen remains unknown.

TCRdb keeps only in-frame clones here, not all; method: immunoSEQ multiplex PCR. Among about 24,000 clones listed, more than 70% were seen once. From germline, CDR1 is SGHRS and CDR2 YFSETQ. There are 13 residues in the CDR3. V lost 0 bases, J lost 0 bases, and 3 bases lay in between. The material sequenced was CD45RA- memory CD4+ T cells from PBMCs. V usage is TRBV5-1 and J usage is TRBJ1-1, with D unresolved. The clonotype comes from a human donor with narcolepsy. CDR3: CASSLDMNTEAFF. Written as DNA, the CDR3 is TGCGCCAGCAGCTTGGATATGAACACTGAAGCTTTCTTT.